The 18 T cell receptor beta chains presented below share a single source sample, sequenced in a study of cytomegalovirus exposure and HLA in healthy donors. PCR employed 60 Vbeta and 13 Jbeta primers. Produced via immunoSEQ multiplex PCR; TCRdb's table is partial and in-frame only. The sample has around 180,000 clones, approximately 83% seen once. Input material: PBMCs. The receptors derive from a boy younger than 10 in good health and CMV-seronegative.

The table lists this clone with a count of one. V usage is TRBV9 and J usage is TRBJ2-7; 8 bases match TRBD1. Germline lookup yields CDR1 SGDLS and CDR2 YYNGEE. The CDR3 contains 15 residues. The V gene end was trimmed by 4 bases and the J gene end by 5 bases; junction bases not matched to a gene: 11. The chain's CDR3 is CASSPWDRTVDEQYF. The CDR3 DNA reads TGTGCCAGCAGCCCATGGGACAGGACGGTCGACGAGCAGTACTTC.

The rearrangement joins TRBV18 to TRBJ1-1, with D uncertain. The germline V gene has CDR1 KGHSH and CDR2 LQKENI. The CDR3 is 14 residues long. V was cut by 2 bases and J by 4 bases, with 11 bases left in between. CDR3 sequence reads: CASSPSGSTTEAFF. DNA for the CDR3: TGTGCCAGCTCACCATCGGGGTCTACCACTGAAGCTTTCTTT.

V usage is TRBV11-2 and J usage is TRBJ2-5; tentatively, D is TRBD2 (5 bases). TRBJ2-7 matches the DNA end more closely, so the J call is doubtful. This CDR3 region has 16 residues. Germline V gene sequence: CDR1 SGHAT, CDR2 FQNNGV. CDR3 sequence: CASSATVTVAIHEQYF. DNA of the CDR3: TGTGCCAGCAGCGCCACAGTTACAGTAGCGATTCACGAGCAGTACTTC.

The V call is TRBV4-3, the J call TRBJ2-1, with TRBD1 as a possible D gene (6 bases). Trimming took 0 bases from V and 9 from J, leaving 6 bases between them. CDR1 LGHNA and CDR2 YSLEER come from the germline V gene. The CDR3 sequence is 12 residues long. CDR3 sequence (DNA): TGCGCCAGCAGCCAAGAAGGGGGTGAGCAGTTCTTC. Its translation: CASSQEGGEQFF.

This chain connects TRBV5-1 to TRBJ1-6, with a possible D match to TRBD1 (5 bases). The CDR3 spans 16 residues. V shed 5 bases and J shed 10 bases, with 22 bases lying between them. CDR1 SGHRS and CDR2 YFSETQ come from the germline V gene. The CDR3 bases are TGCGCCAGCAGGGAGGGGTTTGGCCCCGGGGGGTCACCCCTCCACTTT. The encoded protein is CASREGFGPGGSPLHF.

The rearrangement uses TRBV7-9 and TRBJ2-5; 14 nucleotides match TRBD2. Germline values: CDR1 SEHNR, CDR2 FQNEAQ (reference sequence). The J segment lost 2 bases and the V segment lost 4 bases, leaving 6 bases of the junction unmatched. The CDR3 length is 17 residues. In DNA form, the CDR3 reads TGTGCCAGCAGCTGGGGGACTAGCGGGAGAGCTCAAGAGACCCAGTACTTC. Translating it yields CASSWGTSGRAQETQYF. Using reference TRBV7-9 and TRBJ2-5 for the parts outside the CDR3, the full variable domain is DTGVSQNPRHKITKRGQNVTFRCDPISEHNRLYWYRQTLGQGPEFLTYFQNEAQLEKSRLLSDRFSAERPKGSFSTLEIQRTEQGDSAMYLCASSWGTSGRAQETQYFGPGTRLLVL.

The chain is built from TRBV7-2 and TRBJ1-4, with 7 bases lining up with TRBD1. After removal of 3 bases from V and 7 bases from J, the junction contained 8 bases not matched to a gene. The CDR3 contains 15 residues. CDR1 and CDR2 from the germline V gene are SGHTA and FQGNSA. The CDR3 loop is CASSLEGAGGEKLFF. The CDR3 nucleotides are TGTGCCAGCAGCTTGGAGGGGGCAGGGGGTGAAAAACTGTTTTTT.

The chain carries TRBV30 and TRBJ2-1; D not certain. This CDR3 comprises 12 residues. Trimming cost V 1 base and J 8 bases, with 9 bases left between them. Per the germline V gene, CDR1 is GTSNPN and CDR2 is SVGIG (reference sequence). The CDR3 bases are TGTGCCTGGAGTGGAGATATCGATGAGCAGTTCTTC. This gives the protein CAWSGDIDEQFF.

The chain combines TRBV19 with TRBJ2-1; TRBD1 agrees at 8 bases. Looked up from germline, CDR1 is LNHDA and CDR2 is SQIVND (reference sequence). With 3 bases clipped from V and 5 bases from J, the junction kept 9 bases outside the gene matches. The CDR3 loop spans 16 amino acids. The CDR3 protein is CASSMISGQGNNEQFF. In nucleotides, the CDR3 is TGTGCCAGTAGTATGATCTCAGGACAGGGTAACAATGAGCAGTTCTTC.

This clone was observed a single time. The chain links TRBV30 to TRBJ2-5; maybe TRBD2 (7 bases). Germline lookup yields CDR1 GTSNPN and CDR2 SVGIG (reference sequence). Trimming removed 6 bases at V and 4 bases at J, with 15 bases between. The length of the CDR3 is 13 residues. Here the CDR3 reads CACLVGGLETQYF. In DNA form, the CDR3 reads TGTGCCTGTCTCGTGGGGGGGCTAGAGACCCAGTACTTC.

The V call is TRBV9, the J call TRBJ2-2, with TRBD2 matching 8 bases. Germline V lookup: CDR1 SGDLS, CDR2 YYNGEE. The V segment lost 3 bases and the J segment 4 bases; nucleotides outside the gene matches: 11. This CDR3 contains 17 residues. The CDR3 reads CASSAPLGGRFTGELFF. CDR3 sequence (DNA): TGTGCCAGCAGCGCCCCGCTGGGCGGGAGGTTCACCGGGGAGCTGTTTTTT.

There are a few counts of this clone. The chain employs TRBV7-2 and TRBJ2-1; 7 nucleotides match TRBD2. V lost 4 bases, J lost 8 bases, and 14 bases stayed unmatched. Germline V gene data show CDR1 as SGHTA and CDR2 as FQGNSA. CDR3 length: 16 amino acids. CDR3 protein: CASSYQGGRVNYEQFF. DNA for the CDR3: TGTGCCAGCAGCTACCAGGGTGGGAGGGTTAACTATGAGCAGTTCTTC.

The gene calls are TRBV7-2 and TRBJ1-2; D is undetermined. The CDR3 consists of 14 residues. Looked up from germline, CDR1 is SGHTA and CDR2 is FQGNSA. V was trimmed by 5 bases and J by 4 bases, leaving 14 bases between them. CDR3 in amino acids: CASSEIRGAYGYTF. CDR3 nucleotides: TGTGCCAGCAGCGAAATCCGGGGTGCCTATGGCTACACCTTC.

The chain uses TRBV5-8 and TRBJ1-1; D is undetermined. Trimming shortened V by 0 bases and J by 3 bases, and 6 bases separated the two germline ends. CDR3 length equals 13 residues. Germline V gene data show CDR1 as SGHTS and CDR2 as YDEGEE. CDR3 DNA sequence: TGTGCCAGCAGCTTGGCGAGGGACACTGAAGCTTTCTTT. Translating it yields CASSLARDTEAFF. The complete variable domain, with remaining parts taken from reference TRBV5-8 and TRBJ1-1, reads EAGVTQSPTHLIKTRGQQATLRCSPISGHTSVYWYQQALGLGLQFLLWYDEGEERNRGNFPPRFSGRQFPNYSSELNVNALELEDSALYLCASSLARDTEAFFGQGTRLTVV.

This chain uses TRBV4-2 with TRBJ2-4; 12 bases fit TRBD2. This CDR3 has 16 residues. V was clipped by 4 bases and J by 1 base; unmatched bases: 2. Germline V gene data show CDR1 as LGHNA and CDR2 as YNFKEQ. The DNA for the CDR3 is TGTGCCAGCAGCCCAGGACTAGCGGGGGCCAAAAACATTCAGTACTTC. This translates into CASSPGLAGAKNIQYF.

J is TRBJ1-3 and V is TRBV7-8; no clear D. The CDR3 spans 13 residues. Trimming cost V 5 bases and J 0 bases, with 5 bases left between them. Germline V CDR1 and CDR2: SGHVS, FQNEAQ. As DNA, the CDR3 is TGTGCCAGCAGCCTAAGCTCTGGAAACACCATATATTTT. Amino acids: CASSLSSGNTIYF.

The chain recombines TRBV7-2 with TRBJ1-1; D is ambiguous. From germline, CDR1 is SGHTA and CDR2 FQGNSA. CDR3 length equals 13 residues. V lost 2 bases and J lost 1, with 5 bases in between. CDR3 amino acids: CASSLIANTEAFF. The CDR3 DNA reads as TGTGCCAGCAGCTTAATAGCGAACACTGAAGCTTTCTTT.

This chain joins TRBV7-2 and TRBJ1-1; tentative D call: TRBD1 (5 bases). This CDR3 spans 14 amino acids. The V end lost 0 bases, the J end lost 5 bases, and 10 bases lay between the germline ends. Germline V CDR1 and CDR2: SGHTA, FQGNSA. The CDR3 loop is CASSLAGGGTEAFF. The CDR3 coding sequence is TGTGCCAGCAGCTTAGCTGGGGGAGGGACTGAAGCTTTCTTT. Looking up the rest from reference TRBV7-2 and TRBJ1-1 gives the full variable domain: GAGVSQSPSNKVTEKGKDVELRCDPISGHTALYWYRQSLGQGLEFLIYFQGNSAPDKSGLPSDRFSAERTGGSVSTLTIQRTQQEDSAVYLCASSLAGGGTEAFFGQGTRLTVV.